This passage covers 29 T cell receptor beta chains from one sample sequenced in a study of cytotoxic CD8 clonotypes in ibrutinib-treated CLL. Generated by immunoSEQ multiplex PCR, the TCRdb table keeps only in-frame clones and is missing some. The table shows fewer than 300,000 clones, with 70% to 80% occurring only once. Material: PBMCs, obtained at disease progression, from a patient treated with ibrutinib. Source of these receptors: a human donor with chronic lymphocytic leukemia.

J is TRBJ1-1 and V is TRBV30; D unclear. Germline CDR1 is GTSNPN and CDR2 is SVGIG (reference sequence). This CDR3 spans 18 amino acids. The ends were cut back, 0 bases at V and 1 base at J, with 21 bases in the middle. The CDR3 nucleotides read TGTGCCTGGAGTGTACGGTTCAGTGTTCGGGGAAAGAACACTGAAGCTTTCTTT. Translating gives CAWSVRFSVRGKNTEAFF.

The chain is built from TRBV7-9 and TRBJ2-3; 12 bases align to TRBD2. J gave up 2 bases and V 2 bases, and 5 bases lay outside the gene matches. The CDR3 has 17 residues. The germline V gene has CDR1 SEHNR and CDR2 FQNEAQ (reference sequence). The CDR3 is CASSLYPSGRATDTQYF. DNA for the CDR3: TGTGCCAGCAGCTTATATCCTAGCGGGAGGGCCACAGATACGCAGTATTTT.

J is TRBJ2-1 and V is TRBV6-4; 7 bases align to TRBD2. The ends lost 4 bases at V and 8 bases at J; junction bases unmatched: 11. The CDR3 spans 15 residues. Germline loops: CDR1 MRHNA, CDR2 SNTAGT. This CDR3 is CASSVGWLAADEQFF. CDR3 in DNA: TGTGCCAGCAGTGTCGGGTGGCTAGCGGCCGATGAGCAGTTCTTC.

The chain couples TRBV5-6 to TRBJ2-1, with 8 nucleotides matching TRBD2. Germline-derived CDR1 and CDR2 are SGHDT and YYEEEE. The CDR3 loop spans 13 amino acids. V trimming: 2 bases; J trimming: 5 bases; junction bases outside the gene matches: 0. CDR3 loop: CASSFSGDNEQFF. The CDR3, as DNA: TGTGCCAGCAGCTTTAGCGGGGACAATGAGCAGTTCTTC.

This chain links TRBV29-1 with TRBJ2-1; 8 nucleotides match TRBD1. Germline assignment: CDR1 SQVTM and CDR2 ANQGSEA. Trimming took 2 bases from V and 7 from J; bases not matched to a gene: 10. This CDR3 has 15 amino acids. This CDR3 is CSVEWGQDRMNEQFF. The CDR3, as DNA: TGCAGCGTTGAATGGGGACAGGATAGAATGAATGAGCAGTTCTTC.

CDR3 DNA: TGTGCCAGCAGCTTAGGGGAGGTGTTCCTAGCGGGAGGAGAGACCCAGTACTTC. Protein product: CASSLGEVFLAGGETQYF. The V gene is TRBV7-2, the J gene TRBJ2-5, with TRBD2 matching over 11 bases. V dropped 1 base and J dropped 4; count of bases not matched to a gene: 11. This CDR3 spans 18 amino acids. Germline assignment: CDR1 SGHTA and CDR2 FQGNSA.

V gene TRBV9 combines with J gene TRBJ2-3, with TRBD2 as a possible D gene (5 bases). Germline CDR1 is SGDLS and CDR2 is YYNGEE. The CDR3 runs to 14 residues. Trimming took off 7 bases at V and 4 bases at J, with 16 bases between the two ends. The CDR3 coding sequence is TGTGCCAGCTCGGAGTGGGAGAGACCAGATACGCAGTATTTT. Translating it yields CASSEWERPDTQYF.

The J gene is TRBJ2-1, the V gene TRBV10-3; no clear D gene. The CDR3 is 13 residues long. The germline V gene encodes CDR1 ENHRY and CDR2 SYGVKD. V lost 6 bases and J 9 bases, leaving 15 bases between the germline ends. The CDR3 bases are TGTGCCATCAGCGGGTCCCCCGACGCTGAGCAGTTCTTC. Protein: CAISGSPDAEQFF.

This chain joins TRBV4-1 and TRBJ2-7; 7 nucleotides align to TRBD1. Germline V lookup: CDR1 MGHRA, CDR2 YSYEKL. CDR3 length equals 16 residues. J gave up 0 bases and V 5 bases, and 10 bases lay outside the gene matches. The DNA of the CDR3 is TGCGCCAGCAGCAAAAACAGGGGCGGCACCTCCTACGAGCAGTACTTC. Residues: CASSKNRGGTSYEQYF.

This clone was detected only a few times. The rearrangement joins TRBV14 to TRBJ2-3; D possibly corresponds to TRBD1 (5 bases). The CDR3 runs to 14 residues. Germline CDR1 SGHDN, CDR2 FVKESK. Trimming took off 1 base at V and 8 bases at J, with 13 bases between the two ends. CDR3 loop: CASSQAAGQGTQYF. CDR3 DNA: TGTGCCAGCAGCCAAGCGGCAGGGCAAGGTACGCAGTATTTT.

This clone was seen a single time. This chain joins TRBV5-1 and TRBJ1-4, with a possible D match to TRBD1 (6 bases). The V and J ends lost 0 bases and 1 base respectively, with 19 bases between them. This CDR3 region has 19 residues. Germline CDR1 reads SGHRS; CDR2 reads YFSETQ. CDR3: CASSLGPMGTGQTNEKLFF. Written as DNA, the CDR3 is TGCGCCAGCAGCTTGGGGCCCATGGGCACAGGGCAAACTAATGAAAAACTGTTTTTT.

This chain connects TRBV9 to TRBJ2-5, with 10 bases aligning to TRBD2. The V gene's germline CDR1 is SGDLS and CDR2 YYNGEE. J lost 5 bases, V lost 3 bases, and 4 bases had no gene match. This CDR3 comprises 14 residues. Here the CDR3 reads CASSASGLAETQYF. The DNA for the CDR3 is TGTGCCAGCAGCGCCTCGGGACTAGCGGAGACCCAGTACTTC. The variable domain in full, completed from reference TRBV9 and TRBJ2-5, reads DSGVTQTPKHLITATGQRVTLRCSPRSGDLSVYWYQQSLDQGLQFLIQYYNGEERAKGNILERFSAQQFPDLHSELNLSSLELGDSALYFCASSASGLAETQYFGPGTRLLVL.

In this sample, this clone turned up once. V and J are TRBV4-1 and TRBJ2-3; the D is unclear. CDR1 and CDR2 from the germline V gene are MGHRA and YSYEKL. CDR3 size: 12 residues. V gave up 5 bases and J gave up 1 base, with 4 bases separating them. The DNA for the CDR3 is TGCGCCAGCAGCTTTGGCACAGATACGCAGTATTTT. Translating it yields CASSFGTDTQYF.

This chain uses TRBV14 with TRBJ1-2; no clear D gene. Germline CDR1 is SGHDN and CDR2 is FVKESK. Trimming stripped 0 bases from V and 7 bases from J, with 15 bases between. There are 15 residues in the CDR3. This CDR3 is CASSQDGEKGRGYTF. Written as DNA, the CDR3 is TGTGCCAGCAGCCAAGATGGAGAGAAAGGCCGTGGCTACACCTTC.

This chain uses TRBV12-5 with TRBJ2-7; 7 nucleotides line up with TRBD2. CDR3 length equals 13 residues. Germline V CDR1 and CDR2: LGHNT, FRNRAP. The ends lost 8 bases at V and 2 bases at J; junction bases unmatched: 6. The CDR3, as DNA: TGTGCTAGTTCCTATGGGGGGGCCTACGAGCAGTACTTC. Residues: CASSYGGAYEQYF.

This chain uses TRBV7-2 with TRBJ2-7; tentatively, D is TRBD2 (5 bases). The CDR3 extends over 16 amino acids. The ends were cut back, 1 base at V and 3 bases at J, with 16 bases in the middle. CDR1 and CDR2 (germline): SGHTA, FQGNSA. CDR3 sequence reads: CASSLGVRGPGYEQYF. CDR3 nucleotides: TGTGCCAGCAGCTTAGGGGTGAGAGGGCCGGGCTACGAGCAGTACTTC.

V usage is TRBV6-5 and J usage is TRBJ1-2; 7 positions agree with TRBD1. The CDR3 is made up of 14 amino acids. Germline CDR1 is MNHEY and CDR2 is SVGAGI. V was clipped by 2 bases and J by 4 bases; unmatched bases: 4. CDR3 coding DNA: TGTGCCAGCAGTTACGAGGGGGCTGGCTATGGCTACACCTTC. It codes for CASSYEGAGYGYTF.

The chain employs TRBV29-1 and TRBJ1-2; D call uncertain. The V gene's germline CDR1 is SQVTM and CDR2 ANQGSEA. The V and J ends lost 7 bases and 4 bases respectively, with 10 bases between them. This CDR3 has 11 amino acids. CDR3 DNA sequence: TGCAGCGCCGGACGGATCTATGGCTACACCTTC. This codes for CSAGRIYGYTF.

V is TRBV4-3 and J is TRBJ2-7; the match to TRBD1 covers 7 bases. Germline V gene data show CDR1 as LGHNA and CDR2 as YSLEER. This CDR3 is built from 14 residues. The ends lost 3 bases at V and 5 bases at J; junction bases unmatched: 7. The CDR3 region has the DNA TGCGCCAGCAGCCACCATATACAGGGGAACGAGCAGTACTTC. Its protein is CASSHHIQGNEQYF.

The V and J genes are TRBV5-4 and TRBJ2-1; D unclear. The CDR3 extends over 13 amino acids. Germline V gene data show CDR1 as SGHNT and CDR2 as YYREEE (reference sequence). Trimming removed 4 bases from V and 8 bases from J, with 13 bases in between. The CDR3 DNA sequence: TGTGCCAGCAGCGTCCCCTATAGGGATGAGCAGTTCTTC. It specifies CASSVPYRDEQFF.

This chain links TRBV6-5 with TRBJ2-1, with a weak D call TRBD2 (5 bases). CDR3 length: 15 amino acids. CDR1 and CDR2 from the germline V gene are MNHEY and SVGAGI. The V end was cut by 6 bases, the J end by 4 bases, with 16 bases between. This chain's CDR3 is CASSPGLPKYNEQFF. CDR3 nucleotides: TGTGCCAGCAGCCCCGGACTCCCCAAATACAATGAGCAGTTCTTC.

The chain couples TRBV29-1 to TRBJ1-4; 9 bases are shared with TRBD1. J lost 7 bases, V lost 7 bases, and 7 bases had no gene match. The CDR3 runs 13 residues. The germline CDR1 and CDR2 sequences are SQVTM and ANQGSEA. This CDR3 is CSGPGQGTEKLFF. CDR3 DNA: TGCAGCGGGCCGGGACAGGGAACTGAAAAACTGTTTTTT.

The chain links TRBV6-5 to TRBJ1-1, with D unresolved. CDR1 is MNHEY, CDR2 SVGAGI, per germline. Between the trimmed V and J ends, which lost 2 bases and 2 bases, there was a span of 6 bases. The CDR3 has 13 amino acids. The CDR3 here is CASSYLTNTEAFF. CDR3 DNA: TGTGCCAGCAGTTACCTAACTAACACTGAAGCTTTCTTT.

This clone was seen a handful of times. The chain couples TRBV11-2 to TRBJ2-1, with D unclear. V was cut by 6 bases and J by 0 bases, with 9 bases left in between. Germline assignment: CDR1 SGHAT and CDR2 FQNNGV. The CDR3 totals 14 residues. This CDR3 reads CASRSGSSYNEQFF. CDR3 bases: TGTGCCAGCAGATCAGGTAGCTCCTACAATGAGCAGTTCTTC.

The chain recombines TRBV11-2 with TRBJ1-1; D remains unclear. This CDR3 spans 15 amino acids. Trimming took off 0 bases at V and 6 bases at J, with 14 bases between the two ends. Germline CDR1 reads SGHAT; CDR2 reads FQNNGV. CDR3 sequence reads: CASSLDDRNFPEAFF. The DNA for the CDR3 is TGTGCCAGCAGCTTAGACGATAGGAACTTCCCTGAAGCTTTCTTT. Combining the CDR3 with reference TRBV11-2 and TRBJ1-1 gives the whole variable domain EAGVAQSPRYKIIEKRQSVAFWCNPISGHATLYWYQQILGQGPKLLIQFQNNGVVDDSQLPKDRFSAERLKGVDSTLKIQPAKLEDSAVYLCASSLDDRNFPEAFFGQGTRLTVV.

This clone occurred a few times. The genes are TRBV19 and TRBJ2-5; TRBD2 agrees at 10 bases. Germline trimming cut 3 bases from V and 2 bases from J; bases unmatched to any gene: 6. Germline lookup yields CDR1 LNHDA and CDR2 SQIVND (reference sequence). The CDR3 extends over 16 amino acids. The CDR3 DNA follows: TGTGCCAGTAGTATCCCTAGGACTAGCGGACAAGAGACCCAGTACTTC. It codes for CASSIPRTSGQETQYF.

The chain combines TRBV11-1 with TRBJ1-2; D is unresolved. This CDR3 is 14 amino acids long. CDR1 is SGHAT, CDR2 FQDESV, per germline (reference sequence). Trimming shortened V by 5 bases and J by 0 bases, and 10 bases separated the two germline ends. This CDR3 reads CASSRRASNYGYTF. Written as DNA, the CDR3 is TGTGCCAGCAGCCGCCGGGCCTCTAACTATGGCTACACCTTC.

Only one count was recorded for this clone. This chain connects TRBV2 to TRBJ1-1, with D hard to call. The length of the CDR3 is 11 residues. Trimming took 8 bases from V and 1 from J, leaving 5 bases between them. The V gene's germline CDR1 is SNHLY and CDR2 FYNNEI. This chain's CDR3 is CASEWNTEAFF. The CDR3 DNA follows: TGTGCCAGCGAGTGGAACACTGAAGCTTTCTTT.

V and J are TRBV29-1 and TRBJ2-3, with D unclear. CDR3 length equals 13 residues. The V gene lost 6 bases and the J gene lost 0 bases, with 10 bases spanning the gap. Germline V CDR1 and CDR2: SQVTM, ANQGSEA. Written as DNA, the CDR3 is TGCAGCGTGAAGCCTACGAGCACAGATACGCAGTATTTT. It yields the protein CSVKPTSTDTQYF.